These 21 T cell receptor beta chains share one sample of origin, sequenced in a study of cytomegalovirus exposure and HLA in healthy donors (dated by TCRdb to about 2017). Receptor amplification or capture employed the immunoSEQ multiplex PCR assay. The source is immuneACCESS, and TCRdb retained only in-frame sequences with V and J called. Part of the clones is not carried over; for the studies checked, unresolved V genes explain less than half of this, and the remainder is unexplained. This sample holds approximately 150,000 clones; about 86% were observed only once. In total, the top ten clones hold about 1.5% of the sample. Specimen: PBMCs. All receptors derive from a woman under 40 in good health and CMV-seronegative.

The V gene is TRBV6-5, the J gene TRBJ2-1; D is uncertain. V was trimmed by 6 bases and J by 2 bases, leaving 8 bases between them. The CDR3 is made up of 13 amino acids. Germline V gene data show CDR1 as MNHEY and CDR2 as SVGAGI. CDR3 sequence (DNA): TGTGCCAGCAGAGAACTACCCTACAATGAGCAGTTCTTC. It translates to CASRELPYNEQFF.

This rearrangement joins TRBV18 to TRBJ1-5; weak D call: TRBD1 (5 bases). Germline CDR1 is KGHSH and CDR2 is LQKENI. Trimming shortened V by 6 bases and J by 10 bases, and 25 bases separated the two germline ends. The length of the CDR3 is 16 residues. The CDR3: CASSDDSRTRIGPQHF. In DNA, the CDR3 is TGTGCCAGCTCGGACGACAGCAGGACAAGGATTGGCCCCCAGCATTTT.

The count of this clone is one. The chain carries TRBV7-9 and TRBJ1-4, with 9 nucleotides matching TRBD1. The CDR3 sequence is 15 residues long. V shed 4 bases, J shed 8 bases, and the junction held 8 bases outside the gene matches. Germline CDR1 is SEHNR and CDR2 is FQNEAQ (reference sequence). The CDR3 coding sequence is TGTGCCAGCAGCTCTCCCGGGACAGGGCTAGAAAAACTGTTTTTT. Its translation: CASSSPGTGLEKLFF.

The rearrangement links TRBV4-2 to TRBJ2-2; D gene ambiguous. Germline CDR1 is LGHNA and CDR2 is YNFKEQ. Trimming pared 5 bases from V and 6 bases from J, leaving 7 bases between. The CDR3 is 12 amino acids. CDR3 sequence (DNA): TGTGCCAGCAGCGAGATCGCCGGGGAGCTGTTTTTT. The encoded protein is CASSEIAGELFF.

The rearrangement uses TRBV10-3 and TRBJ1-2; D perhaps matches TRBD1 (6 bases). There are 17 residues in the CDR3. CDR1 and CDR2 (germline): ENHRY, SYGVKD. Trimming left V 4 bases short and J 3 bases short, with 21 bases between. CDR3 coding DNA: TGTGCCATCAGTGCGGAAGGTGGGGGGGCTGTCGACTATGGCTACACCTTC. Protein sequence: CAISAEGGGAVDYGYTF.

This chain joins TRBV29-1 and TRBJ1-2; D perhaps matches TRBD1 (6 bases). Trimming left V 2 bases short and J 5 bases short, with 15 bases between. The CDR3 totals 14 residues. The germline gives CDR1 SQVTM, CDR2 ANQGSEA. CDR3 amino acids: CSVERRQGRYGYTF. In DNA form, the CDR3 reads TGCAGCGTTGAAAGGAGGCAGGGGAGATATGGCTACACCTTC.

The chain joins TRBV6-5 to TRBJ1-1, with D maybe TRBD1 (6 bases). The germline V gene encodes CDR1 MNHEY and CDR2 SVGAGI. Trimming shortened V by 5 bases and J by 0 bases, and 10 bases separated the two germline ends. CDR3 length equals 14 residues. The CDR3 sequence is CASSRDTMNTEAFF. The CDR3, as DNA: TGTGCCAGCAGTCGGGACACGATGAACACTGAAGCTTTCTTT.

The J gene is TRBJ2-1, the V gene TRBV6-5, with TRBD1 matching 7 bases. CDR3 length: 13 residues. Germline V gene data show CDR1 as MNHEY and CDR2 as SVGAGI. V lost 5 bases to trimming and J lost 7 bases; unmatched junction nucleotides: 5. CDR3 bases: TGTGCCAGCAGTAAGGGGGCGCGGAATGAGCAGTTCTTC. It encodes CASSKGARNEQFF.

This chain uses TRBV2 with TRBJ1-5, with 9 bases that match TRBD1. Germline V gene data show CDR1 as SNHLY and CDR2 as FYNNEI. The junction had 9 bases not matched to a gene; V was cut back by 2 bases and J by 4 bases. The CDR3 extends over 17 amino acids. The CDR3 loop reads CASSEIVGGTGNQPQHF. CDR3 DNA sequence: TGTGCCAGCAGTGAAATTGTCGGCGGGACAGGGAATCAGCCCCAGCATTTT.

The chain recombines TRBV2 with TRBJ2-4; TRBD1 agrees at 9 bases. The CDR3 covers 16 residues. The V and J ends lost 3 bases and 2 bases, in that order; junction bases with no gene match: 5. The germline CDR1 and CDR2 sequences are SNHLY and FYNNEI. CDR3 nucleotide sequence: TGTGCCAGCAGTGATCTAGGACAGGGGACCAAAAACATTCAGTACTTC. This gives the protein CASSDLGQGTKNIQYF.

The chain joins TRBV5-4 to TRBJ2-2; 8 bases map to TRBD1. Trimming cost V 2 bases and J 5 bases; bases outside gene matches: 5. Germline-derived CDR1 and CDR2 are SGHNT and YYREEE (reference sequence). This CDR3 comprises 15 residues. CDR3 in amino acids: CASSLAGGGTGELFF. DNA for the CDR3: TGTGCCAGCAGCTTAGCAGGGGGCGGGACCGGGGAGCTGTTTTTT.

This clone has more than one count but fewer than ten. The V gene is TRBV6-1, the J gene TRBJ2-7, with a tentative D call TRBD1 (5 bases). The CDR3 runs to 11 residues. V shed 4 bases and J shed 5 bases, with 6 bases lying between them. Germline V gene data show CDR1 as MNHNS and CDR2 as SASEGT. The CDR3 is CASSGGDEQYF. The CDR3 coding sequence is TGTGCCAGCAGTGGGGGCGACGAGCAGTACTTC.

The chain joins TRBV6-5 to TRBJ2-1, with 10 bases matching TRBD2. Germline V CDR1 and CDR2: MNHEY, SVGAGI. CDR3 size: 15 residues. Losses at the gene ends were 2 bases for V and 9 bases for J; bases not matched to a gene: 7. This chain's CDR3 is CASSYRAGGRTEQFF. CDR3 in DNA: TGTGCCAGCAGTTACAGAGCGGGGGGGAGAACTGAGCAGTTCTTC.

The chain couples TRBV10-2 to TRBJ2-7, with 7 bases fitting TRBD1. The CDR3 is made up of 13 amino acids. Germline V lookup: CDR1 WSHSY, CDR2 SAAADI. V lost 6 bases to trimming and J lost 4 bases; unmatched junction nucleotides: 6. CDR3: CASSKRGLYEQYF. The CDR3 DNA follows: TGCGCCAGCAGCAAAAGGGGGCTGTACGAGCAGTACTTC.

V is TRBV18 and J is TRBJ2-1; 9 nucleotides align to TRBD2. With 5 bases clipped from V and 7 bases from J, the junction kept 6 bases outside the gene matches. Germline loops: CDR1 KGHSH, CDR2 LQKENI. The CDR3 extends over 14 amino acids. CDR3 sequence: CASSSAGGANEQFF. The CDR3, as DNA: TGTGCCAGCTCATCCGCGGGGGGGGCGAATGAGCAGTTCTTC.

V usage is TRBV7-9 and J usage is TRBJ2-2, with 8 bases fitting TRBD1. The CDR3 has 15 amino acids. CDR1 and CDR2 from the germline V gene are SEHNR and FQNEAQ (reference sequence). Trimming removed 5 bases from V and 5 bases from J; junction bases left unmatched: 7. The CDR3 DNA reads TGTGCCAGCAGCCCCGGACAGGGAGGAACCGGGGAGCTGTTTTTT. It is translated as CASSPGQGGTGELFF.

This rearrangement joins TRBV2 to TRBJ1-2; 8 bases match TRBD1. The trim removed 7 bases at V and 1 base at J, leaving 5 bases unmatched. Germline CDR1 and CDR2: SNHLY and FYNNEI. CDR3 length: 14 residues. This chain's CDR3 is CASKPGGDNYGYTF. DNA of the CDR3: TGTGCCAGCAAGCCAGGGGGCGATAACTATGGCTACACCTTC. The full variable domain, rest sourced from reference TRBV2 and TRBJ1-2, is EPEVTQTPSHQVTQMGQEVILRCVPISNHLYFYWYRQILGQKVEFLVSFYNNEISEKSEIFDDQFSVERPDGSNFTLKIRSTKLEDSAMYFCASKPGGDNYGYTFGSGTRLTVV.

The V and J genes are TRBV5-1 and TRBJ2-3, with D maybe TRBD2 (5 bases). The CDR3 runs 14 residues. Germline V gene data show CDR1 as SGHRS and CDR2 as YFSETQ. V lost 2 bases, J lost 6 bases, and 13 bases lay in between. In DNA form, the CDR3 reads TGCGCCAGCAGCTTTAGCGACCCTTTTGATACGCAGTATTTT. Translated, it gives CASSFSDPFDTQYF.

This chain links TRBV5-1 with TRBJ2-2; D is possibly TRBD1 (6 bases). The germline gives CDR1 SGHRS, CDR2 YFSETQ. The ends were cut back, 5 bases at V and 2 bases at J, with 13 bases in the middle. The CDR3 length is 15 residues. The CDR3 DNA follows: TGCGCCAGCAGACAGGGCCAGACAAACACCGGGGAGCTGTTTTTT. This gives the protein CASRQGQTNTGELFF.

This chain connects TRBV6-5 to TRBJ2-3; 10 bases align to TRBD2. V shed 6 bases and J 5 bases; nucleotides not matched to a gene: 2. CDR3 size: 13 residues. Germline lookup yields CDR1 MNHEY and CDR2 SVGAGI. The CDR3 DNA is TGTGCCAGCAGACTAGCGGGGATAGATACGCAGTATTTT. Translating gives CASRLAGIDTQYF.

The chain's CDR3 is CASSSSGATQYF. The CDR3 DNA follows: TGTGCCAGTAGTTCCTCAGGGGCGACCCAGTACTTC. The rearrangement uses TRBV19 and TRBJ2-5, with a tentative D call TRBD1 (6 bases). The CDR3 covers 12 residues. Germline-derived CDR1 and CDR2 are LNHDA and SQIVND (reference sequence). V lost 5 bases and J lost 7, with 11 bases in between.